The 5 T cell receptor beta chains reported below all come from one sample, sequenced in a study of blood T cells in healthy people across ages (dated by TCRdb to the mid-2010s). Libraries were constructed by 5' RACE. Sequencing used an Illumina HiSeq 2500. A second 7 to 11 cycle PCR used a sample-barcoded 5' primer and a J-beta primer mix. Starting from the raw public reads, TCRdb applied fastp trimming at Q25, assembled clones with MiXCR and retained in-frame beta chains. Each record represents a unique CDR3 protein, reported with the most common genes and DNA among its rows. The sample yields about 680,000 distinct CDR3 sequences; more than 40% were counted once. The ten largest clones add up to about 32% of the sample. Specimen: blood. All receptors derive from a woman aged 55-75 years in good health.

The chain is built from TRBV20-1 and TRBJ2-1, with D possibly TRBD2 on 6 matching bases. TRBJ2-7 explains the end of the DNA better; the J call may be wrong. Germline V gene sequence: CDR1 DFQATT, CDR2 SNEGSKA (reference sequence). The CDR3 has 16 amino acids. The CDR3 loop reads CSAISSAGNSYNEQYF. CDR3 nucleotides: TGCAGTGCTATTAGTTCGGCGGGAAACTCCTACAATGAGCAGTACTTC.

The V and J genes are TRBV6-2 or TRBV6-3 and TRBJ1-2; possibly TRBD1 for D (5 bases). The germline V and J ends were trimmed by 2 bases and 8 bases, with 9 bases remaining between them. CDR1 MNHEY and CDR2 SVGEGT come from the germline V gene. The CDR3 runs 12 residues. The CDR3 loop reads CASSYEGKGYTF. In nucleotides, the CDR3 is TGTGCCAGCAGTTACGAGGGGAAGGGCTACACCTTC.

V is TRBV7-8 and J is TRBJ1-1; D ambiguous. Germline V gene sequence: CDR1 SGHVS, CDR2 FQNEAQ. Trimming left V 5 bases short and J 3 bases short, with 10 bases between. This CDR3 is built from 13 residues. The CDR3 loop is CASSPRVYTEAFF. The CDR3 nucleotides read TGTGCCAGCAGCCCCCGGGTCTACACTGAAGCTTTCTTT. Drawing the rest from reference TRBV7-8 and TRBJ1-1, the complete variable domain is GAGVSQSPRYKVAKRGQDVALRCDPISGHVSLFWYQQALGQGPEFLTYFQNEAQLDKSGLPSDRFFAERPEGSVSTLKIQRTQQEDSAVYLCASSPRVYTEAFFGQGTRLTVV.

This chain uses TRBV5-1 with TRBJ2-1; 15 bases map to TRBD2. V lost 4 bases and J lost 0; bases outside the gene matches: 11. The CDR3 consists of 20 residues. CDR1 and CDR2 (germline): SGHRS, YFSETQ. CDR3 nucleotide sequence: TGCGCCAGCAGCCTGTTCGGGACTAGCGGGAGGACCAGCTCCTACAATGAGCAGTTCTTC. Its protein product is CASSLFGTSGRTSSYNEQFF. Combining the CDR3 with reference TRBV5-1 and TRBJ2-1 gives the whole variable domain KAGVTQTPRYLIKTRGQQVTLSCSPISGHRSVSWYQQTPGQGLQFLFEYFSETQRNKGNFPGRFSGRQFSNSRSEMNVSTLELGDSALYLCASSLFGTSGRTSSYNEQFFGPGTRLTVL.

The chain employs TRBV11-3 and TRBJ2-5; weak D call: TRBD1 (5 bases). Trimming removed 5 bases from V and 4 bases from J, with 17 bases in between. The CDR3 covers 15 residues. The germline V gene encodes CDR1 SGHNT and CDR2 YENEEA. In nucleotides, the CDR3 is TGTGCCAGCAGCCCCGGACGAATCCAGGGAGAGACCCAGTACTTC. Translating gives CASSPGRIQGETQYF.